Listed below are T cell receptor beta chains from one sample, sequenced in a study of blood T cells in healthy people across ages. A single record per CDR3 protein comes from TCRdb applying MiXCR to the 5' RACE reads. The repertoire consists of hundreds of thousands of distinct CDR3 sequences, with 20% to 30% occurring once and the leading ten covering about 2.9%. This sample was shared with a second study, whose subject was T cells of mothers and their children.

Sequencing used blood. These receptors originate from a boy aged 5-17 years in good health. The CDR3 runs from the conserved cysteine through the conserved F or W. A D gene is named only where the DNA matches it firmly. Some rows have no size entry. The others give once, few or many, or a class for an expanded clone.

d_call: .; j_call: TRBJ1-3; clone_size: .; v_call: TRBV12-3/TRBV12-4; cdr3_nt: TGTGCCAGCAGTCCCCAGACGGGACCTGGAAACACCATATATTTT; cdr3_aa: CASSPQTGPGNTIYF
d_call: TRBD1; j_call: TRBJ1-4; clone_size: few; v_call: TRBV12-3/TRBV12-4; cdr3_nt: TGTGCCAGCAGTGTTAGGACAGGGGGCGACGAAAAACTGTTTTTT; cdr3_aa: CASSVRTGGDEKLFF
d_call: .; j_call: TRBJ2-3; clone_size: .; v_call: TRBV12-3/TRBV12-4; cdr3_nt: TGTGCCAGCAGTTTGGCGGACCGGAGCACAGATACGCAGTATTTT; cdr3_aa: CASSLADRSTDTQYF
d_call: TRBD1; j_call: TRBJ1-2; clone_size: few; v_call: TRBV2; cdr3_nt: TGCGCCAGCAGTGAAGGGGGCAGGGGCGACTATGGCTACACCTTC; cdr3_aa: CASSEGGRGDYGYTF
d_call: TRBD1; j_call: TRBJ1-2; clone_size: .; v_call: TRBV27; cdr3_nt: TGTGCCAGGAGTTCCCCCCTCTACAGGGGGAGTGACTATGGCTACACCTTC; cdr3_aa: CARSSPLYRGSDYGYTF
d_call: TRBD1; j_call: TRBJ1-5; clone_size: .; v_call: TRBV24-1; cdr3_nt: TGTGCCACCCAAGGGACAGGGCTGAGCAATCAGCCCCAGCATTTT; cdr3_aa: CATQGTGLSNQPQHF
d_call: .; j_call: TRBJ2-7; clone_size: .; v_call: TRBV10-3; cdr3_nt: TGTGCCATCGGGGACCGCAGGGCTTACGAGCAGTACTTC; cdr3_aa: CAIGDRRAYEQYF
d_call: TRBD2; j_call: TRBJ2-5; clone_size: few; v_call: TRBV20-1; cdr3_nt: TGCAGTGCTAGCCTTAGCGGGGGGGCTGGGGAGACCCAGTACTTC; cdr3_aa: CSASLSGGAGETQYF
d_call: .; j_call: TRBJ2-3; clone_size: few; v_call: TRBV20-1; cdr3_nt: TGCAGCGCACCGGGGAGCACAGATACGCAGTATTTT; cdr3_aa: CSAPGSTDTQYF
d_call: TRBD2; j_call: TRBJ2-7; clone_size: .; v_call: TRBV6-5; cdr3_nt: TGTGCCAGCAGTTACTTCCCCCGTGTCGCGGGAGGTATCTCCTACGGGCAGTACTTC; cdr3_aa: CASSYFPRVAGGISYGQYF
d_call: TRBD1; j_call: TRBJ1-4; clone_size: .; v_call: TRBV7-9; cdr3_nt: TGTGCCAGCAGCCCCGGGACAGGGGGATATGAAAAACTGTTTTTT; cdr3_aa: CASSPGTGGYEKLFF
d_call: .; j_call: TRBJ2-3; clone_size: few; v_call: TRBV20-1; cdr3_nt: TGCAGTGCTCTGACGGAAAACACAGATACGCAGTATTTT; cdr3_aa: CSALTENTDTQYF
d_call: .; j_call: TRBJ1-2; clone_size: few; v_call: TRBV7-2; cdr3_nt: TGTGCCAGCAGCCCCACGGACAGTCTTTACTATGGCTACACCTTC; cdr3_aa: CASSPTDSLYYGYTF
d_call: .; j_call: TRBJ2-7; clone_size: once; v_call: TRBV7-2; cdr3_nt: TGTGCCAGCAGCTTAGTGGCCATCGCTACCTACGAGCAGTACTTC; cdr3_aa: CASSLVAIATYEQYF
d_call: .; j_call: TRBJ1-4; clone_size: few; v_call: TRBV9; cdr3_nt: TGTGCCAGCAGCGTAGGGCAGCCCGCGGCTAATGAAAAACTGTTTTTT; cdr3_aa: CASSVGQPAANEKLFF
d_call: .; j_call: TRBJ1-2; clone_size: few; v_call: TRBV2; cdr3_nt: TGTGCCAGCGGAAAAGGGGGGGATAACTATGGCTACACCTTC; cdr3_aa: CASGKGGDNYGYTF
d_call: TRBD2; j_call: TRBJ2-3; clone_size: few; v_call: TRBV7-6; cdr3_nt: TGTGCCAGCTCCGTAGCGGGGGGGCCAGATACGCAGTATTTT; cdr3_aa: CASSVAGGPDTQYF
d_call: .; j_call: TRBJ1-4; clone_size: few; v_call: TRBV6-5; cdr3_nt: TGTGCCAGCAGCAACAGGTTCGGGAATGAAAAACTGTTTTTT; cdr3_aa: CASSNRFGNEKLFF
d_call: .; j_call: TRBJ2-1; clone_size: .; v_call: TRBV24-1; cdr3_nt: TGTGCCACCAGTGTCCAGGACGGGAACAATGAGCAGTTCTTC; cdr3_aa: CATSVQDGNNEQFF
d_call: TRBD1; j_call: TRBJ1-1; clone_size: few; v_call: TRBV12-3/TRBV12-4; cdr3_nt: TGTGCCTCAGGGGGTGGGAGCACTGAAGCTTTCTTT; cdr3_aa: CASGGGSTEAFF
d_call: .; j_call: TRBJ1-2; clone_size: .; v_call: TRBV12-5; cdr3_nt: TGTGCTAGTGGCTACAACCTTAACTATGGCTACACCTTC; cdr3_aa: CASGYNLNYGYTF
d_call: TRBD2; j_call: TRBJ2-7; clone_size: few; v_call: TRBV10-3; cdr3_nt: TGTGCCACTGCCGGGCGGGGGAAAGGCGAGCAGTACTTC; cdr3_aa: CATAGRGKGEQYF
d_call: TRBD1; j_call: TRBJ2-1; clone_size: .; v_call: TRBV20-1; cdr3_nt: TGCAGTGCTATTTCTACAGGGGCATACAATGAGCAGTTCTTC; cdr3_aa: CSAISTGAYNEQFF